This T cell receptor beta chain was identified during a study of blood T cell repertoires in COVID-19 (dated by TCRdb to the early 2020s). Turning to the overall study: Samples from collaborators originated in the United States, Italy and Spain and spanned both the acute and convalescent phases of COVID-19. The repertoires were released in a freely available public database meant as a resource for research on the immune response to SARS-CoV-2. The sample metadata nearly always contained a de-identified subject ID, COVID-19 status, age in years and sex. The dataset comprised deeply sampled blood TCRbeta repertoires from subjects exposed to, actively infected with, or recovered from COVID-19. HLA class I and class II types, where available, came from metadata supplied by the sample provider rather than from assay-based typing. The samples were drawn from two sources: the first 160 participants of the ongoing ImmuneRACE study, and over 1,000 subjects contributed by 6 global collaborators. The material from the prospective study consisted of cDNA or gDNA derived from T cells, B-cell-depleted T cells, or PBMCs. Results the study describes overall, beyond this receptor: Clinical and demographic metadata were provided uncurated, with the amount varying by source and participant.

The immunoSEQ Assay, a bias-controlled multiplex PCR, was used to amplify TCRbeta CDR3 regions from genomic DNA. The authors' pipeline ran thus. Nucleated cell counts per sample were estimated from amplification of reference gene primers within the assay. To quantify the absolute abundance of each unique TCRbeta CDR3 rearrangement, sequence reads were collapsed and filtered. For each sample, productive Simpson clonality was calculated as the square root of Simpson's diversity index across productive rearrangements. Not all clones reach the TCRdb copy of this immuneACCESS table, which keeps in-frame sequences only. Checked studies attribute under half of the gap to unresolved V genes and leave the rest unexplained. That table furnishes V, J and clone size, whereas the DNA furnished D and trimming. Across this sample there are roughly 49,000 clones, with roughly nine tenths seen only once. Roughly a quarter of the sample belongs to the ten largest clones.

This clone showed up many times. Its antigen is currently not known. One base away there is no much larger clone; base qualities are not given. Whole blood was collected in K2EDTA tubes by collaborating institutions according to the institutions' own protocols. For TCRbeta analysis, collaborators shipped samples in one of three forms: frozen whole blood, isolated PBMCs, or DNA extracted from either of those sample types. Sequences LNHDA (CDR1) and SQIVND (CDR2) are obtained from the germline V gene (reference sequence). From the cysteine up to the phenylalanine, the CDR3 has a length of 13 residues. Of the read, only the CDR3 DNA is kept; its 39 bases are in frame from base 1. At the junction V is shortened by 1 base and J by 0 bases, with 4 bases in between.

This TCR came from a human donor in a cohort sampled during active COVID-19. The rearrangement combines TRBV19 with TRBJ2-7, with the identity of the D gene unclear. Sequenced: peripheral blood. The CDR3 amino acid sequence is: CASSIAISYEQYF. The sequenced DNA: TGTGCCAGTAGTATAGCAATCTCCTACGAGCAGTACTTC.